These T cell receptor beta chains were read from a single sample in a study of T cell changes during pregnancy in multiple sclerosis. Clones were sequenced by immunoSEQ multiplex PCR, and TCRdb holds only the in-frame ones, with some missing. The data show 110,000 or so clones, with approximately 93% seen just once and 6.2% held by the top ten. Sequencing was performed on peripheral blood, taken before pregnancy. The receptors shown here come from a female donor with multiple sclerosis, enrolled in a pregnancy study. Each CDR3 is given with its conserved first and last residue. A D gene is named only where the DNA matches it firmly. Some rows have no size entry. The others give once, few or many, or a class for an expanded clone.

abundance	d_gene	v_gene	j_gene	CDR3aa	CDR3nt
NA	NA	TRBV6-6	TRBJ2-2	CASGRDSYANTGELFF	TGTGCCAGCGGCAGAGACAGCTACGCGAACACCGGGGAGCTGTTTTTT
NA	NA	TRBV5-4	TRBJ2-7	CASSQFPRVSNYEQYF	TGTGCCAGCAGCCAATTCCCCAGGGTTTCCAACTACGAGCAGTACTTC
NA	NA	TRBV27	TRBJ2-7	CASSKTSFSYEQYF	TGTGCCAGCAGTAAGACTAGTTTTTCCTACGAGCAGTACTTC
NA	NA	TRBV5-1	TRBJ1-6	CASSLNRMNSPLHF	TGCGCCAGCAGCTTGAACAGGATGAATTCACCCCTCCACTTT
NA	NA	TRBV6-5	TRBJ1-2	CASSYEGGYGYTF	TGTGCCAGCAGTTACGAGGGAGGATATGGCTACACCTTC
NA	TRBD1	TRBV6-1	TRBJ1-2	CASSELDRRKDTF	TGTGCCAGCAGTGAACTGGACAGGAGGAAGGACACCTTC
NA	TRBD2	TRBV10-3	TRBJ2-1	CAADTSGGAGEQFF	TGTGCCGCCGACACTAGCGGGGGGGCGGGTGAGCAGTTCTTC
once	TRBD2	TRBV9	TRBJ2-7	CASSVDPWTSGSYEQYF	TGTGCCAGCAGCGTAGACCCCTGGACTAGCGGCTCCTACGAGCAGTACTTC
NA	NA	TRBV7-2	TRBJ2-5	CASSPQSGGETQYF	TGTGCCAGCAGCCCCCAATCCGGAGGAGAGACCCAGTACTTC
NA	NA	TRBV4-2	TRBJ1-1	CASSRLGGPNTEAFF	TGTGCCAGCAGCCGATTAGGCGGCCCGAACACTGAAGCTTTCTTT
NA	NA	TRBV11-3	TRBJ1-1	CASSRSGGNRVEAFF	TGTGCCAGCAGCCGTTCAGGAGGTAACAGAGTTGAAGCTTTCTTT
once	TRBD2	TRBV9	TRBJ2-3	CASSGLAGGMTSTDTQYF	TGTGCCAGCAGCGGACTAGCGGGAGGAATGACTAGCACAGATACGCAGTATTTT
NA	NA	TRBV27	TRBJ1-2	CASSLRGYGYTF	TGTGCCAGCAGTTTAAGGGGATATGGCTACACCTTC
NA	TRBD2	TRBV7-2	TRBJ2-3	CASSLYFTSGGAVGDTQYF	TGTGCCAGCAGCTTATATTTCACTAGCGGGGGGGCCGTGGGAGATACGCAGTATTTT
NA	NA	TRBV5-1	TRBJ1-1	CASSLAGRETEAFF	TGCGCCAGCAGCTTGGCCGGGAGGGAGACTGAAGCTTTCTTT
NA	TRBD1	TRBV19	TRBJ2-4	CASRDRVLAKNIQYF	TGTGCCAGTAGAGACAGGGTACTAGCCAAAAACATTCAGTACTTC
NA	NA	TRBV7-6	TRBJ2-6	CASSLTPGAGANVLTF	TGTGCCAGCAGCTTAACCCCAGGGGCGGGGGCCAACGTCCTGACTTTC
NA	NA	TRBV28	TRBJ1-6	CASSVPGITPNNSPLHF	TGTGCCAGCAGTGTGCCGGGAATAACCCCAAATAATTCACCCCTCCACTTT
NA	TRBD2	TRBV5-1	TRBJ2-1	CASSPTSGSGEQFF	TGCGCCAGCAGCCCTACTAGCGGGAGCGGTGAGCAGTTCTTC
NA	TRBD1	TRBV9	TRBJ1-3	CASSALGGAAGNTIYF	TGTGCCAGCAGCGCCCTAGGGGGCGCGGCGGGAAACACCATATATTTT
few	NA	TRBV9	TRBJ2-5	CASSVGGSEETQYF	TGTGCCAGCAGCGTAGGTGGCTCAGAAGAGACCCAGTACTTC
NA	TRBD2	TRBV10-2	TRBJ2-5	CASGLAQETQYF	TGCGCCAGCGGACTAGCACAAGAGACCCAGTACTTC
NA	TRBD1	TRBV5-1	TRBJ1-4	CASSLEGWTGGPIATNEKLFF	TGCGCCAGCAGCTTGGAGGGTTGGACAGGGGGACCGATTGCAACTAATGAAAAACTGTTTTTT
NA	TRBD1	TRBV25-1	TRBJ1-2	CASSENYRGRAGYTF	TGTGCCAGCAGTGAGAATTACAGGGGTAGAGCTGGCTACACCTTC
NA	NA	TRBV6-5	TRBJ1-3	CASSVASGNTIYF	TGTGCCAGCAGTGTCGCCAGTGGAAACACCATATATTTT
NA	TRBD2	TRBV5-4	TRBJ2-3	CASSFGGAGTDTQYF	TGTGCCAGCAGCTTCGGGGGGGCTGGCACAGATACGCAGTATTTT
NA	NA	TRBV5-1	TRBJ1-1	CASSLDSGEAFF	TGCGCCAGCAGCTTGGATTCAGGCGAAGCTTTCTTT
NA	NA	TRBV2	TRBJ1-1	CASSNNEAFF	TGTGCCAGCAGTAACAATGAAGCTTTCTTT
NA	NA	TRBV2	TRBJ2-7	CASSESSYEQYF	TGTGCCAGCAGTGAGAGCTCCTACGAGCAGTACTTC
NA	NA	TRBV7-3	TRBJ1-3	CASSSPGNTIYF	TGTGCCAGCAGCTCCCCGGGGAACACCATATATTTT
NA	NA	TRBV21-1	TRBJ2-3	CASSKEEAGGNPSTDTQYF	TGTGCCAGCAGCAAAGAGGAGGCAGGGGGCAATCCTAGCACAGATACGCAGTATTTT
NA	TRBD2	TRBV30	TRBJ2-5	CAWSVAGGIETQYF	TGTGCCTGGAGTGTAGCGGGGGGGATAGAGACCCAGTACTTC
NA	NA	TRBV30	TRBJ2-5	CACASAETQYF	TGTGCCTGTGCTAGTGCGGAGACCCAGTACTTC
NA	TRBD1	TRBV5-5	TRBJ2-7	CASSFQGAREQYF	TGTGCCAGCAGCTTCCAGGGGGCTCGAGAGCAGTACTTC
NA	NA	TRBV30	TRBJ2-5	CAWRGDLQETQYF	TGTGCCTGGAGAGGGGATCTTCAAGAGACCCAGTACTTC
NA	NA	TRBV2	TRBJ2-7	CASGRTIYEQYF	TGTGCCAGTGGGAGGACTATATACGAGCAGTACTTC
NA	NA	TRBV10-3	TRBJ1-1	CAISSSAGTEAFF	TGTGCCATCAGTTCGAGTGCAGGCACTGAAGCTTTCTTT
NA	NA	TRBV7-9	TRBJ1-1	CASSMTANTEAFF	TGTGCCAGCAGCATGACAGCGAACACTGAAGCTTTCTTT
NA	TRBD2	TRBV5-1	TRBJ2-1	CASSFAGGGNNEQFF	TGCGCCAGCAGCTTTGCGGGGGGGGGAAACAATGAGCAGTTCTTC
NA	NA	TRBV19	TRBJ1-5	CASSTGKGQPQHF	TGTGCCAGTAGTACAGGGAAGGGGCAGCCCCAGCATTTT
NA	TRBD2	TRBV27	TRBJ2-5	CASSLSRLAGGETQYF	TGTGCCAGCAGTTTATCGAGGCTAGCGGGGGGAGAGACCCAGTACTTC
NA	NA	TRBV2	TRBJ2-7	CASSERAKPHEQYF	TGTGCCAGCAGTGAGAGGGCCAAGCCCCACGAGCAGTACTTC
once	NA	TRBV13	TRBJ2-1	CASSVGLSNEQFF	TGTGCCAGCAGCGTGGGACTTTCTAATGAGCAGTTCTTC
NA	TRBD1	TRBV2	TRBJ1-1	CASSARDRAGGEAFF	TGTGCCAGCAGTGCCCGGGACAGGGCGGGGGGTGAAGCTTTCTTT
NA	NA	TRBV5-5	TRBJ1-2	CASSHLYRVAFGYTF	TGTGCCAGCAGCCACCTTTACAGGGTCGCGTTCGGCTACACCTTC
once	TRBD1	TRBV6-6	TRBJ2-1	CASIPDRSSYNEQFF	TGTGCCAGCATTCCGGACAGGAGCTCCTACAATGAGCAGTTCTTC
NA	NA	TRBV2	TRBJ1-4	CASRGRAGIGKLFF	TGTGCCAGCAGGGGTCGAGCGGGCATTGGAAAACTGTTTTTT
NA	TRBD1	TRBV2	TRBJ1-1	CASSEQGAEAFF	TGTGCCAGCAGTGAACAGGGGGCTGAAGCTTTCTTT
NA	TRBD1	TRBV19	TRBJ1-5	CASSWTGEGNQPQHF	TGTGCCAGTAGCTGGACAGGGGAGGGCAATCAGCCCCAGCATTTT
NA	NA	TRBV27	TRBJ2-1	CASSLIDFSYNEQFF	TGTGCCAGCAGCCTTATAGACTTTTCCTACAATGAGCAGTTCTTC
NA	NA	TRBV19	TRBJ1-3	CASSLPIGLISGNTIYF	TGTGCCAGTAGTCTCCCGATCGGACTTATCTCTGGAAACACCATATATTTT
NA	TRBD1	TRBV19	TRBJ1-1	CASLPGQGNTEAFF	TGTGCCAGTTTACCGGGACAGGGAAACACTGAAGCTTTCTTT
NA	NA	TRBV5-5	TRBJ2-1	CASSLGQGAYNEQFF	TGTGCCAGCAGCTTGGGGCAGGGCGCCTACAATGAGCAGTTCTTC